Listed here is a single TCR beta chain. Its antigen remains unidentified. The sample is drawn from a study of cytomegalovirus exposure and HLA in healthy donors. Study-level background: Earlier findings included some 100 million unique TCR beta sequences obtained from 150 million to 200 million T cells.

Findings and caveats of the study: The study flagged fewer than 200 TCR beta chains as cytomegalovirus-associated. In a later analysis, a missense DCLRE1C variant was linked to TCR beta V- and J-gene trimming.

PCR primers comprised 60 Vbeta and 13 Jbeta primers. The method was immunoSEQ multiplex PCR; TCRdb's version includes in-frame clones alone and lacks a portion of them. The table includes about 200,000 clones, 70% to 80% detected once. The CDR3 loop spans 17 amino acids. After removal of 3 bases from V and 6 bases from J, the junction contained 14 bases not matched to a gene. The V gene's germline CDR1 is KGHSH and CDR2 LQKENI. These donors, healthy bone marrow donors, were studied. The chain couples TRBV18 to TRBJ2-7; 10 bases align to TRBD1. The sample consisted of PBMCs. The sequence came from a woman between 45 and 65 years old in good health and CMV-seronegative. CDR3: CASSPSLAGTGVGEQYF. CDR3 DNA: TGTGCCAGCTCACCCTCCCTGGCCGGGACAGGGGTGGGCGAGCAGTACTTC.